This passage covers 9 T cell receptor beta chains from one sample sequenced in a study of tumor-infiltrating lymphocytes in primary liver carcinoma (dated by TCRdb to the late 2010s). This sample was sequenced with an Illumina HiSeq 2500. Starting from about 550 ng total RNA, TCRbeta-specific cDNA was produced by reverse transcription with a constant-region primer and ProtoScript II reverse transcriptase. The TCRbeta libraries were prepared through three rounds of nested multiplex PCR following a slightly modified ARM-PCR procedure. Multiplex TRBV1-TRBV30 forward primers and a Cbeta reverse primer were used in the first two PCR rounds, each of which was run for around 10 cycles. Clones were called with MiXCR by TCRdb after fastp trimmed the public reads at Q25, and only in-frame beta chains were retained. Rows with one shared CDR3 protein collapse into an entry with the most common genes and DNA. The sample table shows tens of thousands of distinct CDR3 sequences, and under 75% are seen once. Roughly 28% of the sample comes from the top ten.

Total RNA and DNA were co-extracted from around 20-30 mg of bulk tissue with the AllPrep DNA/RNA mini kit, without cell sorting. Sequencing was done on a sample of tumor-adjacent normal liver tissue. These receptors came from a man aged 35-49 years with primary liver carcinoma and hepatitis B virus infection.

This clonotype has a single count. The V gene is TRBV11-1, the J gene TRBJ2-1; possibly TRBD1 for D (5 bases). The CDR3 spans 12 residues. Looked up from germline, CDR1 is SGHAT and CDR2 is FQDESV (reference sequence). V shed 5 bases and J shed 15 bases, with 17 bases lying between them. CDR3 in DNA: TGTGCCAGCAGCGAGGTAGTGGACAAGCTGTTCTTC. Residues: CASSEVVDKLFF. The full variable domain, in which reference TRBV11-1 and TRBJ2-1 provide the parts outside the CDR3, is EAEVAQSPRYKITEKSQAVAFWCDPISGHATLYWYRQILGQGPELLVQFQDESVVDDSQLPKDRFSAERLKGVDSTLKIQPAELGDSAMYLCASSEVVDKLFFGPGTRLTVL.

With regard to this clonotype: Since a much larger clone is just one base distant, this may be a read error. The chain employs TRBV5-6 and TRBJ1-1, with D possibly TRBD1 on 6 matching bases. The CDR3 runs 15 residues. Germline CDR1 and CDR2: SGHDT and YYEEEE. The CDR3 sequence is CASSLDGGADTEALF. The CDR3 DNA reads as TGTGCCAGCAGCTTGGACGGGGGGGCGGATACTGAAGCTCTCTTT.

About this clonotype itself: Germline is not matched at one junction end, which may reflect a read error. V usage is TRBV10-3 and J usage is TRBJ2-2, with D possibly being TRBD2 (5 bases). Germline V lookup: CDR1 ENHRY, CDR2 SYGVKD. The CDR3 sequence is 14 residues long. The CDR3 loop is CAINGIANPGEMFF. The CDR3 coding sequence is TGTGCCATCAATGGGATCGCGAACCCCGGGGAGATGTTTTTT.

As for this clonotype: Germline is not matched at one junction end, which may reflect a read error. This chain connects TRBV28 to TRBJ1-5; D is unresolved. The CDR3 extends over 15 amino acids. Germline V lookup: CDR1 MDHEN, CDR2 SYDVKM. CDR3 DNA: TGTACCAGCAGTCCCCCAGGACTTAGCAATCAACCCCAGCATTTT. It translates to CTSSPPGLSNQPQHF.

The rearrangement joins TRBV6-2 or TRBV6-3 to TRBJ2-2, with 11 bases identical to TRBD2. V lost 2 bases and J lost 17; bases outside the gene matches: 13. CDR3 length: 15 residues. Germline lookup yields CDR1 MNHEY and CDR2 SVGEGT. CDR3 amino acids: CASSYALAGGGGLFF. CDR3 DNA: TGTGCCAGCAGTTACGCGCTAGCGGGAGGCGGGGGGCTATTTTTT.

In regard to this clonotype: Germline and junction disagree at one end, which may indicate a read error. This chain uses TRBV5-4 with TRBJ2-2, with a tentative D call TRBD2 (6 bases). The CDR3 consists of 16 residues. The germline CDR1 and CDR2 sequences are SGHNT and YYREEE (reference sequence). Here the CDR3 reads CASSVAQWGGTGELIF. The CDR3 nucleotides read TGTGCCAGTAGCGTGGCCCAGTGGGGAGGCACCGGGGAGCTGATTTTT.

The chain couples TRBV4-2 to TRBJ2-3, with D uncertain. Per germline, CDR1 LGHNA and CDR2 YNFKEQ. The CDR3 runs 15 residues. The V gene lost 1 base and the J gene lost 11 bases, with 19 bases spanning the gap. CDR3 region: CASSQGQLVAGMQYF. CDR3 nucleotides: TGTGCCAGCAGCCAAGGTCAGCTAGTCGCAGGTATGCAGTATTTT.

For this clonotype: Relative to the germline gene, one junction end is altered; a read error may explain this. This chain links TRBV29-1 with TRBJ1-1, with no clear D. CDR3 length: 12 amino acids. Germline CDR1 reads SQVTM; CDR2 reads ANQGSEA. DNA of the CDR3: TGTAGCGTTGAAGGGAGTGGCCTGGGAGCTTCCTTT. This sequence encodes CSVEGSGLGASF.

CDR3 nucleotides: TGTGCCAGCGCCGGGAGGAGAAATGAGCAGTTCTTC. Its translation: CASAGRRNEQFF. The rearrangement uses TRBV12-3 or TRBV12-4 and TRBJ2-1; 7 bases agree with TRBD2. CDR3 size: 12 residues. V gave up 8 bases and J gave up 7 bases; unmatched junction bases: 5.